This T cell receptor beta chain was captured by sequencing in a study of T cells in Graves' hyperthyroidism and ophthalmopathy. CDR1 is MGHRA and CDR2 is YSYEKL in the germline V gene. CDR3 length: 15 residues. V lost 6 bases to trimming and J lost 5 bases, with 19 bases between them. Amplification yielded TCR beta CDR3 regions, with RNA transcripts as the source. A set of HTBI primers served as the primers for a first-round RT-PCR of the TCR CDR3. TCRdb reprocessed the multiplex PCR reads with MiXCR, giving one entry per CDR3 protein. The table lists roughly 500,000 distinct CDR3 sequences, 35% to 55% of them singletons. This clonotype has at least ten counts.

The origin of this receptor is an adult woman with Graves' disease, either hyperthyroidism or ophthalmopathy (not recorded which). Specimen: peripheral blood or thyroid tissue (not recorded which). The chain links TRBV4-1 to TRBJ2-5; D is uncertain. This chain's CDR3 is CASSQQGLRIETQYF. The CDR3 DNA reads TGCGCCAGCAGTCAGCAAGGTTTGCGGATCGAGACCCAGTACTTC.